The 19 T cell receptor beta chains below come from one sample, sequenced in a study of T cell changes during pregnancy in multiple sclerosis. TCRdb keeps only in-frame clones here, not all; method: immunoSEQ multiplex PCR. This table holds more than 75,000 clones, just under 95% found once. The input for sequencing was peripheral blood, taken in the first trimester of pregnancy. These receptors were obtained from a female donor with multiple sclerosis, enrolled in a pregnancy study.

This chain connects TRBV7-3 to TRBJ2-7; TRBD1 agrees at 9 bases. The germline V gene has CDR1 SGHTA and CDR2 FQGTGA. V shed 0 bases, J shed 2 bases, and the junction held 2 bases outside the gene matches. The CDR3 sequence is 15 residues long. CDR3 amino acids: CASSLTGTGPYEQYF. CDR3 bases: TGTGCCAGCAGCTTAACCGGGACAGGGCCCTACGAGCAGTACTTC.

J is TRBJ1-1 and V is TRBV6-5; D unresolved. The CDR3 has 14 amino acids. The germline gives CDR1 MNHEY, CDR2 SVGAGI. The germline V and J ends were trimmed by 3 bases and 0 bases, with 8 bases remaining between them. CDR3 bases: TGTGCCAGCAGTTATCGTCAGGTGAACACTGAAGCTTTCTTT. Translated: CASSYRQVNTEAFF.

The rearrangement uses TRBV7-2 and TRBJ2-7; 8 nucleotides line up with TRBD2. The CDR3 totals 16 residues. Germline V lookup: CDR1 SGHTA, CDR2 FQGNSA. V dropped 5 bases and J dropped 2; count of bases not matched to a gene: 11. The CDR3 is CASSVELAGPAYEQYF. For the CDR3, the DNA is TGTGCCAGCAGCGTAGAGTTAGCGGGGCCTGCCTACGAGCAGTACTTC.

CDR3 amino acids: CASSLLDRELAEQYF. The CDR3, as DNA: TGTGCCAGCAGTTTATTGGACAGGGAACTTGCCGAGCAGTACTTC. This rearrangement joins TRBV28 to TRBJ2-7; 8 positions match TRBD1. CDR3 size: 15 residues. Germline trimming cut 1 base from V and 6 bases from J; bases unmatched to any gene: 8. The germline CDR1 and CDR2 sequences are MDHEN and SYDVKM.

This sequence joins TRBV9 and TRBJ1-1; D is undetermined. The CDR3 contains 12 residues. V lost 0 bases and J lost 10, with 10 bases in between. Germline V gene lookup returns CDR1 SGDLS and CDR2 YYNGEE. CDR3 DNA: TGTGCCAGCAGCGTAGTAGAGGGCGCAGCTTTCTTT. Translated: CASSVVEGAAFF.

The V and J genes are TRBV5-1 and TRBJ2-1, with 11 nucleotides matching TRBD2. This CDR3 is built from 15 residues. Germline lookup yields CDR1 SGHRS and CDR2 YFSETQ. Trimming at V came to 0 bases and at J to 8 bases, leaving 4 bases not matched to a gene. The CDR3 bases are TGCGCCAGCAGCTTGGGACTAGCGGGATCTTATGAGCAGTTCTTC. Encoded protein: CASSLGLAGSYEQFF.

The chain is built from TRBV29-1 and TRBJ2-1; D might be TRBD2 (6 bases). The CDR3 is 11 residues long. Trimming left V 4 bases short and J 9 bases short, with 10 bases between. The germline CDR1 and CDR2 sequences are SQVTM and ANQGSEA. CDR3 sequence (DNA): TGCAGCGTTGCCGCGGGGAGTGAGCAGTTCTTC. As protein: CSVAAGSEQFF.

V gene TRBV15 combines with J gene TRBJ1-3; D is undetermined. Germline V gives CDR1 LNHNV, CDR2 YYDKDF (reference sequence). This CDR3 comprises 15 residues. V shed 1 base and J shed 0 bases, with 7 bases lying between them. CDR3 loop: CATSRGRFSGNTIYF. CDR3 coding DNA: TGTGCCACCAGCAGAGGGCGGTTCTCTGGAAACACCATATATTTT.

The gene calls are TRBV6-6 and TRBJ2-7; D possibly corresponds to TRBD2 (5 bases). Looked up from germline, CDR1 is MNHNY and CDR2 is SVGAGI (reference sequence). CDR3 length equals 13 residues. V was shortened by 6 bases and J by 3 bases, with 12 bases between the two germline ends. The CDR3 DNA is TGTGCCAGCAGCCCCGGGATCTTCTACGAGCAGTACTTC. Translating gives CASSPGIFYEQYF.

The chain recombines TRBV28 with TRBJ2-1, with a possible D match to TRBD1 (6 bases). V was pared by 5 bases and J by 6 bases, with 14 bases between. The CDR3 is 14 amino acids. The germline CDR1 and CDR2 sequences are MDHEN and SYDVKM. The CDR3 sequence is CASSPSRGPNEQFF. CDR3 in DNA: TGTGCCAGCAGTCCGAGCAGGGGACCCAATGAGCAGTTCTTC.

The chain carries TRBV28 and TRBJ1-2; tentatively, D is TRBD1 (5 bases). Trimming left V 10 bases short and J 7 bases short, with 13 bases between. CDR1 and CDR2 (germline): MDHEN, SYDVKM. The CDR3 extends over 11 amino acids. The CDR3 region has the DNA TGTGCCACCCGGCCAGGGTCTGGCTACACCTTC. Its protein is CATRPGSGYTF.

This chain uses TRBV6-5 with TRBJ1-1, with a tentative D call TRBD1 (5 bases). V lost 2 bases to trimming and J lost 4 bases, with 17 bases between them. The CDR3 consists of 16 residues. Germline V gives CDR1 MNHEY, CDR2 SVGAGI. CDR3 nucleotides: TGTGCCAGCAGTTACCTTGACGGGGGTCGGGGCACTGAAGCTTTCTTT. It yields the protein CASSYLDGGRGTEAFF.

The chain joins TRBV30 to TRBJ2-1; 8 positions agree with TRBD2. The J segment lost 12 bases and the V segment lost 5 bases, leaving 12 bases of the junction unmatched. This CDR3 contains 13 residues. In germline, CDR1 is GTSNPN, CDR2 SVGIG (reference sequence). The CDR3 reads CAWDKGSGRGQFF. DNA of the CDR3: TGTGCCTGGGACAAAGGAAGCGGGAGAGGGCAGTTCTTC. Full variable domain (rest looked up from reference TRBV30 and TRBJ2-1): SQTIHQWPATLVQPVGSPLSLECTVEGTSNPNLYWYRQAAGRGLQLLFYSVGIGQISSEVPQNLSASRPQDRQFILSSKKLLLSDSGFYLCAWDKGSGRGQFFGPGTRLTVL.

CDR3 bases: TGTGCCAGCAGTTTCACAGGGGGCGATGGCTACACCTTC. Translation: CASSFTGGDGYTF. This chain uses TRBV28 with TRBJ1-2, with TRBD1 identical over 9 bases. Germline V gene data show CDR1 as MDHEN and CDR2 as SYDVKM. Germline trimming cut 3 bases from V and 6 bases from J; bases unmatched to any gene: 2. The CDR3 runs to 13 residues.

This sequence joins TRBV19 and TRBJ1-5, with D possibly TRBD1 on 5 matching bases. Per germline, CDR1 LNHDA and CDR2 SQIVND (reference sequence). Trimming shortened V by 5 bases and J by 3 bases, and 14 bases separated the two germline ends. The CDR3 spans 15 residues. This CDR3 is CASSPGTGNNQPQHF. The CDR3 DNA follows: TGTGCCAGTAGTCCAGGTACAGGAAACAATCAGCCCCAGCATTTT.

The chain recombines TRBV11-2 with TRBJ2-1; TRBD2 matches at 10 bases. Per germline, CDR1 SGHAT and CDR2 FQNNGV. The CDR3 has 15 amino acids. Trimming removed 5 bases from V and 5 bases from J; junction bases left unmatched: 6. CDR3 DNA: TGTGCCAGCAGCCCTAGCGGGAGAGATAACAATGAGCAGTTCTTC. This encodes CASSPSGRDNNEQFF.

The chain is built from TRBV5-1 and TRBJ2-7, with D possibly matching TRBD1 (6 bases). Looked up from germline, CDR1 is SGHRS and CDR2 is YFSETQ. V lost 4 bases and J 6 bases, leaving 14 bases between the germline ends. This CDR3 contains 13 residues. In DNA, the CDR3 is TGCGCCAGCAGCGCGGTTTGGGGGCTCGAGCAGTACTTC. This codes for CASSAVWGLEQYF.

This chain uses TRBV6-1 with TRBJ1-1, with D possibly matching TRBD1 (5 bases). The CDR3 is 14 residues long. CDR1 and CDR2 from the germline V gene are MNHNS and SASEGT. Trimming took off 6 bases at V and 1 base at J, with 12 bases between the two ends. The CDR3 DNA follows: TGTGCCAGCAGCTTGCACAGGACGAACACTGAAGCTTTCTTT. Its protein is CASSLHRTNTEAFF.

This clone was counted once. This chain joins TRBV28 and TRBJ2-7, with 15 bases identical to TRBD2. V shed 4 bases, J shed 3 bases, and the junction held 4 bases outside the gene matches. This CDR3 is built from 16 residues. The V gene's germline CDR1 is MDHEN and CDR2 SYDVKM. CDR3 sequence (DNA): TGTGCCAGCAGTTCCCCGGGACTAGCGGGAGGCTACGAGCAGTACTTC. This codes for CASSSPGLAGGYEQYF.